Below are 27 T cell receptor beta chains sequenced from a single sample in a study of blood T cell repertoires in COVID-19 (dated by TCRdb to about 2020). Libraries came from the immunoSEQ multiplex PCR assay. Not all clones reach the TCRdb copy of this immuneACCESS table, which keeps in-frame sequences only. Checked studies attribute under half of the gap to unresolved V genes and leave the rest unexplained. In all, the sample holds tens of thousands of clones, and 80% to 90% of those were seen once. Approximately 1.5% of the sample comes from the top ten. Sequenced: peripheral blood. These receptors were collected from a man aged 60 to 69 with acute or convalescent COVID-19.

The chain carries TRBV4-1 and TRBJ2-7, with 7 bases lining up with TRBD1. The CDR3 loop spans 15 amino acids. Germline loops: CDR1 MGHRA, CDR2 YSYEKL. V was pared by 2 bases and J by 3 bases, with 7 bases of the junction left unmatched. The CDR3 DNA sequence: TGCGCCAGCAGCCAAAGCACAGGGGTCGGCTACGAGCAGTACTTC. This sequence encodes CASSQSTGVGYEQYF.

J is TRBJ1-2 and V is TRBV9; 10 bases line up with TRBD1. J gave up 4 bases and V 4 bases, and 10 bases lay outside the gene matches. The CDR3 runs to 16 residues. CDR1 SGDLS and CDR2 YYNGEE come from the germline V gene. The CDR3: CASSPGLGQGTYGYTF. Written as DNA, the CDR3 is TGTGCCAGCAGCCCTGGATTGGGACAGGGGACCTATGGCTACACCTTC.

V and J are TRBV14 and TRBJ1-1; D remains ambiguous. This CDR3 contains 13 residues. V lost 0 bases, J lost 4 bases, and 6 bases lay in between. Germline V gives CDR1 SGHDN, CDR2 FVKESK. The DNA of the CDR3 is TGTGCCAGCAGCCAAGAGAGGAGCACTGAAGCTTTCTTT. Translating gives CASSQERSTEAFF. The whole variable domain, filled in from reference TRBV14 and TRBJ1-1, reads EAGVTQFPSHSVIEKGQTVTLRCDPISGHDNLYWYRRVMGKEIKFLLHFVKESKQDESGMPNNRFLAERTGGTYSTLKVQPAELEDSGVYFCASSQERSTEAFFGQGTRLTVV.

The chain recombines TRBV19 with TRBJ1-5, with 7 bases lining up with TRBD1. The CDR3 is 14 residues long. Germline assignment: CDR1 LNHDA and CDR2 SQIVND (reference sequence). With 5 bases clipped from V and 2 bases from J, the junction kept 3 bases outside the gene matches. CDR3 nucleotide sequence: TGTGCCAGTAGTCGACAGGGAGGCAATCAGCCCCAGCATTTT. It translates to CASSRQGGNQPQHF.

The chain couples TRBV29-1 to TRBJ2-7; a possible D gene is TRBD1 (5 bases). V lost 4 bases to trimming and J lost 2 bases, with 12 bases between them. From germline, CDR1 is SQVTM and CDR2 ANQGSEA. The CDR3 is 13 amino acids. This CDR3 is CSVAMTATYEQYF. CDR3 in DNA: TGCAGCGTTGCCATGACAGCGACCTACGAGCAGTACTTC.

This clone was recorded once. An end of the junction does not agree with germline; a read error may underlie this. V usage is TRBV20-1 and J usage is TRBJ1-2; TRBD1 matches at 7 bases. The germline CDR1 and CDR2 sequences are DFQATT and SNEGSKA (reference sequence). The CDR3 is 11 residues long. The chain's CDR3 is CSARALGGQMF. The CDR3 DNA reads TGCAGTGCTAGAGCACTCGGGGGACAGATGTTC.

The rearrangement uses TRBV29-1 and TRBJ2-3; weak D call: TRBD1 (5 bases). The CDR3 has 15 amino acids. The germline V gene has CDR1 SQVTM and CDR2 ANQGSEA. Trimming shortened V by 7 bases and J by 0 bases, and 17 bases separated the two germline ends. CDR3 residues: CSASAPGMSTDTQYF. CDR3 nucleotide sequence: TGCAGCGCCTCGGCTCCAGGGATGAGCACAGATACGCAGTATTTT.

This clone came up a few times. The rearrangement links TRBV7-2 to TRBJ1-6; 7 positions agree with TRBD1. Per the germline V gene, CDR1 is SGHTA and CDR2 is FQGNSA. V lost 7 bases to trimming and J lost 7 bases; unmatched junction nucleotides: 7. The CDR3 length is 14 residues. CDR3 nucleotides: TGTGCCAGCAATCTGGGACAGCAAAATTCACCCCTCCACTTT. It yields the protein CASNLGQQNSPLHF.

This chain links TRBV7-6 with TRBJ2-3; the match to TRBD2 covers 7 bases. This CDR3 is built from 15 residues. The J segment lost 3 bases and the V segment lost 5 bases, leaving 8 bases of the junction unmatched. Germline V gene data show CDR1 as SGHVS and CDR2 as FNYEAQ. CDR3 DNA: TGTGCCAGCAGCCTAGGGAGGGTGAGGACAGATACGCAGTATTTT. Translated, it gives CASSLGRVRTDTQYF.

V gene TRBV7-8 combines with J gene TRBJ2-2, with TRBD1 matching over 8 bases. CDR3 length equals 17 residues. Germline CDR1 SGHVS, CDR2 FQNEAQ. J lost 0 bases, V lost 2 bases, and 5 bases had no gene match. CDR3 in amino acids: CASSLTGGTANTGELFF. The CDR3 DNA reads as TGTGCCAGCAGCTTAACAGGGGGTACCGCGAACACCGGGGAGCTGTTTTTT.

The chain has TRBV21-1 and TRBJ2-7; the table's TRBD2 call for D was not verified on the DNA. TRBV21-1 is termed a pseudogene. The CDR3 has 15 amino acids. The DNA of the CDR3 is TGTGCCAGCAGCAGGTTCGAGAGCTCCTACCACGAGCAGTACTTC. Amino acids: CASSRFESSYHEQYF.

The genes are TRBV5-1 and TRBJ2-3; TRBD1 agrees at 9 bases. After removal of 3 bases from V and 4 bases from J, the junction contained 6 bases not matched to a gene. CDR3 size: 15 residues. Germline V gives CDR1 SGHRS, CDR2 YFSETQ. CDR3 protein: CASSSSGTGSDTQYF. For the CDR3, the DNA is TGCGCCAGCAGCTCTTCCGGGACAGGGTCAGATACGCAGTATTTT.

This clone was observed once. The chain links TRBV7-2 to TRBJ2-7, with 8 bases aligning to TRBD2. From germline, CDR1 is SGHTA and CDR2 FQGNSA. The CDR3 covers 14 residues. V lost 2 bases, J lost 3 bases, and 3 bases stayed unmatched. CDR3 in DNA: TGTGCCAGCAGCTTACAGCGGGGGAACTACGAGCAGTACTTC. This sequence encodes CASSLQRGNYEQYF. Variable domain in full (rest from reference TRBV7-2 and TRBJ2-7): GAGVSQSPSNKVTEKGKDVELRCDPISGHTALYWYRQSLGQGLEFLIYFQGNSAPDKSGLPSDRFSAERTGGSVSTLTIQRTQQEDSAVYLCASSLQRGNYEQYFGPGTRLTVT.

As for this clone: One end of the junction does not line up with germline, which may come from a read error. The genes are TRBV7-7 and TRBJ2-5; TRBD2 aligns across 7 bases. CDR3 length: 15 amino acids. Germline V gene sequence: CDR1 SSHAT, CDR2 FNYEAQ (reference sequence). The CDR3 nucleotides read TGTGCTAGCAGCATGGTCGGGGGGTCCCAAGAGACCCAGTACTTC. It translates to CASSMVGGSQETQYF.

The chain links TRBV2 to TRBJ1-1, with 7 bases lining up with TRBD1. The germline V gene has CDR1 SNHLY and CDR2 FYNNEI. The J segment lost 9 bases and the V segment lost 5 bases, leaving 12 bases of the junction unmatched. This CDR3 is built from 14 residues. In DNA, the CDR3 is TGTGCCAGCAGTATGGACAGGACGGGGACCCAAGCTTTCTTT. It translates to CASSMDRTGTQAFF.

The chain uses TRBV19 and TRBJ1-1; weak D call: TRBD1 (6 bases). V lost 4 bases, J lost 0 bases, and 9 bases lay in between. The CDR3 consists of 14 residues. Germline values: CDR1 LNHDA, CDR2 SQIVND (reference sequence). CDR3 region: CASSKGGLNTEAFF. DNA for the CDR3: TGTGCCAGTAGTAAAGGGGGATTGAACACTGAAGCTTTCTTT.

CDR3 loop: CASSLYRNTGELFF. CDR3 DNA: TGTGCCAGCAGCTTGTATCGGAACACCGGGGAGCTGTTTTTT. The V call is TRBV5-4, the J call TRBJ2-2, with unresolved D. The CDR3 spans 14 residues. Germline V gene sequence: CDR1 SGHNT, CDR2 YYREEE (reference sequence). V was pared by 1 base and J by 1 base, with 5 bases between.

This chain joins TRBV2 and TRBJ2-2; 8 positions match TRBD1. From germline, CDR1 is SNHLY and CDR2 FYNNEI. J was trimmed by 6 bases and V by 6 bases; bases with no gene match: 6. This CDR3 has 14 residues. The CDR3: CASSKSDRAGELFF. The CDR3 bases are TGTGCCAGCAGCAAATCGGACAGGGCCGGGGAGCTGTTTTTT.

The V call is TRBV27, the J call TRBJ1-5, with TRBD1 identical over 10 bases. V lost 5 bases and J lost 0; bases outside the gene matches: 4. Germline assignment: CDR1 MNHEY and CDR2 SMNVEV (reference sequence). This CDR3 has 16 residues. Here the CDR3 DNA reads TGTGCCAGCAGTCGCTGGACAGGGGGTAGCAATCAGCCCCAGCATTTT. Translating gives CASSRWTGGSNQPQHF.

The count of this clone is one. Without the conserved terminal phenylalanine or tryptophan, this CDR3 likely stems from a read error. It is unclear where the CDR3 begins or ends on the DNA, so no DNA is shown, and the CDR3 is as TCRdb lists it. V gene TRBV18 combines with J gene TRBJ1-2; TRBD1, the table's D call, was not compared with the DNA. The CDR3 has 12 residues if both end residues are counted. Germline CDR1 is KGHSH and CDR2 is LQKENI. CDR3 protein: CASSPGQGSGYL.

The V gene is TRBV25-1, the J gene TRBJ2-7; TRBD2 is a possible D gene (6 bases). CDR3 length: 11 amino acids. From germline, CDR1 is MGHDK and CDR2 SYGVNS. The germline V and J ends were trimmed by 7 bases and 4 bases, with 8 bases remaining between them. The CDR3 reads CASNRGYEQYF. The DNA of the CDR3 is TGTGCCAGCAACCGGGGGTACGAGCAGTACTTC.

A word on this clone: Mismatch with germline at one junction end may stem from a read error. The CDR3 coding sequence is TGTGCTAGCAGCTACTCGGTTAACACTGAAGCTTTCTTT. Protein product: CASSYSVNTEAFF. This chain uses TRBV7-7 with TRBJ1-1; D is undetermined. CDR1 is SSHAT and CDR2 is FNYEAQ in the germline V gene (reference sequence). The length of the CDR3 is 13 residues. The whole variable domain, filled in from reference TRBV7-7 and TRBJ1-1, reads GAGVSQSPRYKVTKRGQDVTLRCDPISSHATLYWYQQALGQGPEFLTYFNYEAQPDKSGLPSDRFSAERPEGSISTLTIQRTEQRDSAMYRCASSYSVNTEAFFGQGTRLTVV.

The chain joins TRBV28 to TRBJ2-7; 9 bases line up with TRBD1. CDR1 MDHEN and CDR2 SYDVKM come from the germline V gene. V dropped 5 bases and J dropped 5; count of bases not matched to a gene: 13. The CDR3 sequence is 16 residues long. The CDR3 nucleotides are TGTGCCAGCAGTCTGCGTCCCGGGACAGGGAACGACGAGCAGTACTTC. Encoded protein: CASSLRPGTGNDEQYF.

The chain carries TRBV2 and TRBJ1-3; possible D gene TRBD1, 6 bases. The CDR3 has 16 residues. With 3 bases removed from V and 3 bases from J, the gap between germline ends came to 15 bases. CDR1 and CDR2 (germline): SNHLY, FYNNEI. The CDR3 DNA sequence: TGTGCCAGCAGTGATGGGGGCAAAGGGCTTGGAAACACCATATATTTT. Residues: CASSDGGKGLGNTIYF.

The rearrangement uses TRBV2 and TRBJ2-2, with 8 bases matching TRBD1. Germline lookup yields CDR1 SNHLY and CDR2 FYNNEI. With V trimmed by 1 base and J by 7 bases, 8 bases remained unmatched. CDR3 length: 16 residues. CDR3 coding DNA: TGTGCCAGCAGTGAAGGGGTCAGGGGGCAGAGCGGGGAGCTGTTTTTT. Its translation is CASSEGVRGQSGELFF.

CDR3 sequence (DNA): TGTGCCAGCAGTTTAGGCGGGGAAGCTTTCTTT. Protein sequence: CASSLGGEAFF. V gene TRBV12-3 or TRBV12-4 combines with J gene TRBJ1-1; D remains unclear. V was trimmed by 1 base and J by 8 bases, leaving 5 bases between them. The CDR3 runs to 11 residues.

The chain carries TRBV29-1 and TRBJ2-1; no clear D. CDR1 and CDR2 (germline): SQVTM, ANQGSEA. This CDR3 region has 14 residues. V lost 4 bases, J lost 0 bases, and 10 bases lay in between. CDR3 sequence (DNA): TGCAGCGTTGTGAGTAGCCGCTCCTACAATGAGCAGTTCTTC. Encoded protein: CSVVSSRSYNEQFF.